This passage covers 7 T cell receptor beta chains from one sample sequenced in a study of blood T cell repertoires in COVID-19. Using immunoSEQ multiplex PCR, the repertoire was profiled, and TCRdb retains in-frame clones only, with some absent. The sample lists about 150,000 clones, roughly 84% seen once, with roughly 2.6% in the top ten. Specimen: peripheral blood. The receptors here all came from a human donor with acute or convalescent COVID-19. The donor label of this sample is uncertain.

The V call is TRBV19, the J call TRBJ1-1; no firm D call. V lost 3 bases and J 3 bases, leaving 17 bases between the germline ends. The CDR3 is made up of 16 amino acids. Germline V gene data show CDR1 as LNHDA and CDR2 as SQIVND (reference sequence). The CDR3 DNA follows: TGTGCCAGTAGTATGGGCAGACGACAAACTTACACTGAAGCTTTCTTT. Translated: CASSMGRRQTYTEAFF.

The rearrangement uses TRBV29-1 and TRBJ2-7; 9 bases are shared with TRBD1. CDR3 length: 13 amino acids. CDR1 is SQVTM and CDR2 is ANQGSEA in the germline V gene. CDR3 in amino acids: CSVGDRGSSEQYV. CDR3 nucleotide sequence: TGCAGCGTCGGTGACAGGGGGTCCTCCGAGCAGTACGTC.

V usage is TRBV12-3 or TRBV12-4 and J usage is TRBJ1-5, with D maybe TRBD1 (5 bases). The V end was cut by 1 base, the J end by 5 bases, with 6 bases between. CDR3 length equals 13 residues. CDR3 in amino acids: CASSLGQYQPQHF. The CDR3 DNA is TGTGCCAGCAGTTTAGGACAGTATCAGCCCCAGCATTTT.

Of note for this clone: The same CDR3 also results from other DNA sequences found in this sample. The chain carries TRBV7-9 and TRBJ1-5; D gene uncertain. Germline CDR1 reads SEHNR; CDR2 reads FQNEAQ (reference sequence). The germline V and J ends were trimmed by 5 bases and 4 bases, with 6 bases remaining between them. The CDR3 runs to 12 residues. The CDR3 reads CASSPSNQPQHF. The CDR3 DNA is TGTGCCAGCAGCCCCTCGAATCAGCCCCAGCATTTT.

The chain combines TRBV10-3 with TRBJ2-7; 7 bases match TRBD2. The germline CDR1 and CDR2 sequences are ENHRY and SYGVKD. The trim removed 6 bases at V and 4 bases at J, leaving 0 bases unmatched. The CDR3 spans 11 residues. The CDR3 coding sequence is TGTGCCATCAGGGGAGGGTACGAGCAGTACTTC. Amino acid sequence: CAIRGGYEQYF.

A few counts support this clone. This rearrangement joins TRBV9 to TRBJ1-1, with 8 bases identical to TRBD1. Germline loops: CDR1 SGDLS, CDR2 YYNGEE. The ends lost 4 bases at V and 5 bases at J; junction bases unmatched: 4. There are 13 residues in the CDR3. This CDR3 is CASSPTGGTEAFF. The CDR3 nucleotides read TGTGCCAGCAGCCCTACAGGGGGGACTGAAGCTTTCTTT.

The V and J genes are TRBV7-2 and TRBJ2-7; TRBD2 aligns across 9 bases. V shed 1 base and J 10 bases; nucleotides not matched to a gene: 8. Germline V gene data show CDR1 as SGHTA and CDR2 as FQGNSA. The CDR3 totals 14 residues. The CDR3 DNA follows: TGTGCCAGCAGCTTAGAGGAGGCTAGCGGGACACAGTACGTC. Translated: CASSLEEASGTQYV.